This record concerns one TCR beta chain sequence. No antigen is known for it. PCR used 60 Vbeta primers and 13 Jbeta primers. Original handling: Some 10 million shared chains were among the approximately 80 million unique TCR beta chains that a later analysis counted. Profiling relied on immunoSEQ multiplex PCR, and the TCRdb table lists in-frame clones only, not all of them. Clone size and V and J calls were adopted from that table, with D and trimming inferred from the DNA. Among about 130,000 clones listed, about two thirds were seen once. This sample is drawn from a study of cytomegalovirus exposure and HLA in healthy donors. Study findings and constraints: For TCR beta chains, V- and J-gene trimming was later linked to a missense DCLRE1C variant. Evidence from a later analysis indicated that most CMV-associated TCR beta chains looked HLA-restricted. TCR beta chains numbering 164 were designated cytomegalovirus-associated.

CDR1 SEHNR and CDR2 FQNEAQ come from the germline V gene (reference sequence). Deletions cut 1 base from V and 4 bases from J, with 2 bases between. This CDR3 region has 12 residues. The V gene is TRBV7-9, the J gene TRBJ1-5, with no clear D. The material sequenced was PBMCs. This clonotype was obtained from a man aged 25 to 40 in good health and CMV-seronegative. CDR3 region: CASSLVNQPQHF. CDR3 nucleotide sequence: TGTGCCAGCAGCTTAGTAAATCAGCCCCAGCATTTT.